This TCR beta chain was sequenced in a study of cytomegalovirus exposure and HLA in healthy donors. Study-wide results and caveats: A later analysis reportedly found fewer N-insertions in an Asian-associated ancestry cluster than the approximately 730-donor mean.

Concerning this clone: No antigen is known for it.

The CDR3 runs 14 residues. Germline-derived CDR1 and CDR2 are LGHNA and YSLEER. Between the trimmed V and J ends, which lost 1 base and 3 bases, there was a span of 7 bases. With 60 Vbeta and 13 Jbeta primers, the PCR was carried out. The data were produced by immunoSEQ multiplex PCR, yet TCRdb's version contains in-frame clones alone and is incomplete. Of some 150,000 clones detected, 80% appear once; the ten largest clones hold 8% to 10%. Sequencing input: PBMCs. The gene calls are TRBV4-3 and TRBJ1-3; a weak D match, TRBD1 (6 bases). This clonotype was obtained from a man between 18 and 35 years old in good health and CMV-seropositive. In DNA form, the CDR3 reads TGCGCCAGCAGCCAAGGCAGGGGTGGAAACACCATATATTTT. Protein sequence: CASSQGRGGNTIYF.